This T cell receptor (beta chain) was sequenced for a study of shared clonotypes between healthy human individuals. As for the study in general: Per donor, CD8 memory used one plate, CD8 naive used two, CD4 memory used three and CD4 naive used three. General study findings and limits: On the whole, naive subsets had larger estimated richness than memory subsets had. Generation probability values for non-shared clonotypes were lower than those for clonotypes shared by all four donors.

Germline V gene sequence: CDR1 SNHLY, CDR2 FYNNEI. Trimming cost V 6 bases and J 6 bases, with 12 bases left between them. CDR3 length equals 13 residues. Replicate sorted-subset PCRs were loaded with 150 to 250 ng DNA, about 31,000 T cell genomes. Assay used: immunoSEQ multiplex PCR; TCRdb lists only in-frame clones, some missing. The table includes some 2,400,000 clones, 90% to 97% detected once. About this clone: What it recognizes is unknown.

The rearrangement uses TRBV2 and TRBJ1-5, with D possibly being TRBD1 (5 bases). The material sequenced was naive CD4+ T cells sorted from blood. Subset given: CD45RA+ positively selected. The sequence was obtained from a man between 18 and 35 years old in good health. CDR3 in amino acids: CASRGEPTQPQHF. The CDR3 DNA reads as TGTGCCAGCAGAGGGGAACCAACTCAGCCCCAGCATTTT.